This T cell receptor beta chain emerged from a study of blood T cell repertoires in COVID-19. About the study: In each case, the material was cDNA or gDNA derived from T cells, B-cell-depleted T cells, or PBMCs.

Profiling relied on immunoSEQ multiplex PCR, and the TCRdb table lists in-frame clones only, not all of them. Among tens of thousands of clones listed, 80% to 90% were seen once. CDR1 is LNHDA, CDR2 SQIVND, per germline (reference sequence). Trimming at V came to 5 bases and at J to 7 bases, leaving 6 bases not matched to a gene. This CDR3 is built from 14 residues. This sequence originates from a man aged 40-49 years with acute or convalescent COVID-19. J is TRBJ1-5 and V is TRBV19, with TRBD1 matching over 9 bases. Sequencing input: peripheral blood. The CDR3 here is CASSSTGGNQPQHF. The CDR3 DNA reads TGTGCCAGTAGTTCGACAGGGGGAAACCAGCCCCAGCATTTT.